This TCR beta chain was found in a study of human T cells and chemical hapten exposure. Study-level findings and limits: Patch test score rose with PT1 expanded TCRs, significant at 8, 16, 32, not 4. Having alopecia, the donors may differ immunologically from healthy people.

The library tagged each cDNA molecule with unique molecular identifiers. TCRdb re-called the RACE reads with MiXCR, one entry per CDR3 protein. The repertoire holds 55,000 to 75,000 distinct CDR3 sequences, with roughly an eighth as singletons. For this clonotype: Its antigen is currently unknown.

This CDR3 contains 12 residues. Germline values: CDR1 MDHEN, CDR2 SYDVKM. Trimming left V 1 base short and J 6 bases short, with 7 bases between. Time point of the sample: patch test 3, about 24 weeks after DPC sensitization. Treatment reported: therapeutic diphenylcyclopropenone sensitization with weekly scalp DPC. The drawing of blood occurred before each patch test was applied. The starting material was whole blood, obtained in connection with sensitization to the hapten diphenylcyclopropenone (DPC). The chain has TRBV28 and TRBJ2-7, with D hard to call. The TCR sequence derives from a man aged 25-40 years with alopecia areata. Some clones in this sample may be carry-over from other donors' samples. In nucleotides, the CDR3 is TGTGCCAGCAGTTTATCTGTGGGCGAGCAGTACTTC. This sequence encodes CASSLSVGEQYF.